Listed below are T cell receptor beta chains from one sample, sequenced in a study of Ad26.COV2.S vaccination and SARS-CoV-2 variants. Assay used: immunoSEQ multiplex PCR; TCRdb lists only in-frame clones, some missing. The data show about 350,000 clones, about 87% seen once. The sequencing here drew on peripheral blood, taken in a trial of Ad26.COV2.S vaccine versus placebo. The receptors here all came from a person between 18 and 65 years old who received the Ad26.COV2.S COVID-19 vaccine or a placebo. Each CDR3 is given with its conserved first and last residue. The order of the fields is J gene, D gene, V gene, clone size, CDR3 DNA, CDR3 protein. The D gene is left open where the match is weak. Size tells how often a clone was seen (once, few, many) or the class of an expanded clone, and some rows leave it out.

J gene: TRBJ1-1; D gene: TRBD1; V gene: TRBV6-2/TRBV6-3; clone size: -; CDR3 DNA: TGTGCCAGCAGTTACTCATCGACAGGGTTCGACACTGAAGCTTTCTTT; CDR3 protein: CASSYSSTGFDTEAFF
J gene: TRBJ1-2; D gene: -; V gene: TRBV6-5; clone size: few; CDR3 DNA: TGTGCCAGCAAGGGTCTTGAGGGAGCTTATGGCTACACCTTC; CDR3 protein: CASKGLEGAYGYTF
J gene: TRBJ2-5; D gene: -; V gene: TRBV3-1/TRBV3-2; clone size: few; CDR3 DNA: TGTGCCAGCAGCCAGCCCCCTGAGCGGGAGACCCAGTACTTC; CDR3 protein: CASSQPPERETQYF
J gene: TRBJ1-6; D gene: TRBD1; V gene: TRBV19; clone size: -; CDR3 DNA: TGTGCCAGTAGTTTGACCGGGACAGGGGGGTTTTCACCCCTCCACTTT; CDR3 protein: CASSLTGTGGFSPLHF
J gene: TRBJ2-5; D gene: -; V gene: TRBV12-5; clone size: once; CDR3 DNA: TGTGCTAGTGGTTTGTCCCAGATCAGGACCCAAGAGACCCAGTACTTC; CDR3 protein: CASGLSQIRTQETQYF
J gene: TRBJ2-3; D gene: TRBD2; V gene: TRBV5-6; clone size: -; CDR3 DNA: TGTGCCAGCAGCCGAGGGACTAGCGGACGGGTAGATACGCAGTATTTT; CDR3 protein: CASSRGTSGRVDTQYF
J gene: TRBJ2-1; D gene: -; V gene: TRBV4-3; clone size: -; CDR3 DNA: TGCGCCAGCAGCCAAGTGCTATCTACCACCGGTGAGCAGTTCTTC; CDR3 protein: CASSQVLSTTGEQFF
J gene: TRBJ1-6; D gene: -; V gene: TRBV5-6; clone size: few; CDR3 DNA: TGTGCCAGCAGCGCAGGACTCCCGGGCGACACCTATAATTCACCCCTCCACTTT; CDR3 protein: CASSAGLPGDTYNSPLHF
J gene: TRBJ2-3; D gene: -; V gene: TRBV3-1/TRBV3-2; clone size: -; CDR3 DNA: TGTGCCAGCAGCCAAGTTAGTAGTGAAACGCAGTATTTT; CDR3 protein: CASSQVSSETQYF
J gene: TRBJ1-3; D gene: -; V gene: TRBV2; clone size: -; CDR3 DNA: TGTGCCAGCACCTCGCAGGCTGGAAACACCATATATTTT; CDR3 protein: CASTSQAGNTIYF
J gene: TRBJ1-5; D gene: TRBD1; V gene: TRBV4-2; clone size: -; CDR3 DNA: TGTGCCAGCAGCCAAACAGGGGTAGATCAGCCCCAGCATTTT; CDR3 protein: CASSQTGVDQPQHF
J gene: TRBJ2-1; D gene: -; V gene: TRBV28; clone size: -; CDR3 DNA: TGTGCCAGCAGTTCCCCCGGGACCGCCCAGAAGCAGTTCTTC; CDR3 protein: CASSSPGTAQKQFF
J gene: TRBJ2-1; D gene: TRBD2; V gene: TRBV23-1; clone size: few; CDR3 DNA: TGCGCCACCCTGGACGGGGGGGCGTTCTACAATGAGCAGTTCTTC; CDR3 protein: CATLDGGAFYNEQFF
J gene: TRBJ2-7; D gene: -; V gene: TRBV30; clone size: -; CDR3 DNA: TGTGCCTGGAGTCCCCGTGGGGTAATATCCTACGAGCAGTACTTC; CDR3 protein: CAWSPRGVISYEQYF
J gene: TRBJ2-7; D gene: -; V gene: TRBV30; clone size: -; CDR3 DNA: TGTGCCTGGAGTCAAGCGGGACAAGGGAAGGACGAGCAGTACTTC; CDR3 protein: CAWSQAGQGKDEQYF
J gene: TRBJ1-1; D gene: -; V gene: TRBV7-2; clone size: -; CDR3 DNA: TGTGCCAGCAGCTACCGACGGGCGGAGTCTGGATCTGAAGCTTTCTTT; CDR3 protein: CASSYRRAESGSEAFF
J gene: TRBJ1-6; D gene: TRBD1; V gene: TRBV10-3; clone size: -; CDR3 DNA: TGTGCCATCAGTGGCGACAGGGGTGGTTCACCCCTCCACTTT; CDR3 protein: CAISGDRGGSPLHF
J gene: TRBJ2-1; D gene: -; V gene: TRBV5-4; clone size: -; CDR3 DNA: TGTGCCAGCAGCCTACGAGAGAGGGAATTAAATGAGCAGTTCTTC; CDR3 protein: CASSLRERELNEQFF
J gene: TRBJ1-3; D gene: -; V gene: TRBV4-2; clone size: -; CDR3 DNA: TGTGCCAGCAGCCAAGGGTCCGACTCTGGAAACACCATATATTTT; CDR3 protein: CASSQGSDSGNTIYF
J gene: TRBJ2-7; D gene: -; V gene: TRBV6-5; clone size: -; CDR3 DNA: TGTGCCAGCAGCCCCGAGGGGGAAGCCTACGAGCAGTACTTC; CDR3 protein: CASSPEGEAYEQYF
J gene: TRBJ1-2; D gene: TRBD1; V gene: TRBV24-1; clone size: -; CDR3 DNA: TGTGCCACCAGTGCGCCCTCGACAGGGGGGGGAACTAACTATGGCTACACCTTC; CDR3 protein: CATSAPSTGGGTNYGYTF
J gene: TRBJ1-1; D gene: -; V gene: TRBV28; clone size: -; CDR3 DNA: TGTGCCAGCAGCCACATAACGGGGGGCAGGGGCACATTGAACACTGAAGCTTTCTTT; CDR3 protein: CASSHITGGRGTLNTEAFF
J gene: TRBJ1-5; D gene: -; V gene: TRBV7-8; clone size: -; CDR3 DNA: TGTGCCAGCAGCCCTCGCCCGGAGGGGGGCAATCAGCCCCAGCATTTT; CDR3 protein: CASSPRPEGGNQPQHF
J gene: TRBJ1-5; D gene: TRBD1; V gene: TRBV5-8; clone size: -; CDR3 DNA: TGTGCCAGCAGCTTCCGGGACAGGGGGCATCAGCCCCAGCATTTT; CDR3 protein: CASSFRDRGHQPQHF
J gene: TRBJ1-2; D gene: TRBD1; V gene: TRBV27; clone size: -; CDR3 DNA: TGTGCCAGCTCCTGGAGACAGGGGAACTATGGCTACACCTTC; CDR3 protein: CASSWRQGNYGYTF
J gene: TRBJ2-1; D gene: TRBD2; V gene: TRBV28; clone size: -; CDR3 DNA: TGTGCCAGCAGTTCCCTCGGGACTAGGACCTACAATGAGCAGTTCTTC; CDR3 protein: CASSSLGTRTYNEQFF
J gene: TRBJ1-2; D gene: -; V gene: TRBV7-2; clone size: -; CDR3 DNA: TGTGCCAGCAGTGTTTCGGGGGGGCCATCCTATGGCTACACCTTC; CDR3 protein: CASSVSGGPSYGYTF
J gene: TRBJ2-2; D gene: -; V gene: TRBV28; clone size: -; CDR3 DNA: TGTGCCAGCAGTTCAGGGAATCCCGGGGAGCTGTTTTTT; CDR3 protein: CASSSGNPGELFF
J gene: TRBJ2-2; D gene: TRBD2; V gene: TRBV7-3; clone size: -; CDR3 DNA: TGTGCCAGCGGACTAGCGTCGAACACCGGGGAGCTGTTTTTT; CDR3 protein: CASGLASNTGELFF
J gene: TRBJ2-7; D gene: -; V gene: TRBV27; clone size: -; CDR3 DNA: TGTGCCAGCAGTTTAGGTTGGAGATACGAGCAGTACTTC; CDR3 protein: CASSLGWRYEQYF
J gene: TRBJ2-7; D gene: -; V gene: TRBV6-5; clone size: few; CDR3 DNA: TGTGCCAGCAGCAGGGACACCGACTACGAGCAGTACTTC; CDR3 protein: CASSRDTDYEQYF
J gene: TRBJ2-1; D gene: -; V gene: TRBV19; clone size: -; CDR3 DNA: TGTGCCAGTAGTATAGCTCTAGTCGCCGATGAGCAGTTCTTC; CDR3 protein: CASSIALVADEQFF
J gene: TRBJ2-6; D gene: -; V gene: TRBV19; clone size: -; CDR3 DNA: TGTGCCAGTAGCATAGATGGTCGGGTTGGGGCCAACGTCCTGACTTTC; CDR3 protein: CASSIDGRVGANVLTF
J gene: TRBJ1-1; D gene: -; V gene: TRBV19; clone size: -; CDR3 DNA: TGTGCCAGTAGTTCCTCCCAACTGCTGATAATGAACACTGAAGCTTTCTTT; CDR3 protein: CASSSSQLLIMNTEAFF
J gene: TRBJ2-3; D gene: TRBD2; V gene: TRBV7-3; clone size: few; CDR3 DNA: TGTGCCAGCAGCTCTCCGACTAGCGGGATACGGACAGATACGCAGTATTTT; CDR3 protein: CASSSPTSGIRTDTQYF
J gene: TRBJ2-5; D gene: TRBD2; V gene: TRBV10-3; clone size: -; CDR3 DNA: TGTGCCATCAGTGATCGGCCCCTGAGGGAGCGGGGGGAAGAGACCCAGTACTTC; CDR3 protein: CAISDRPLRERGEETQYF
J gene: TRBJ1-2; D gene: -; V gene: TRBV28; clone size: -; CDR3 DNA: TGTGCCAGCAGTTTGGGGGACATAAGGGGCTACACCTTC; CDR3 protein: CASSLGDIRGYTF
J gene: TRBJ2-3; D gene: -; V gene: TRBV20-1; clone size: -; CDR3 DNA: TGCAGTGCTACTAACACAGATACGCAGTATTTT; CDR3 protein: CSATNTDTQYF
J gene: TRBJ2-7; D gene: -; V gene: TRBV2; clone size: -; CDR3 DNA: TGTGCCAGCATGTCCTCATCTCTGGGGGTCGGGGAGCAGTACTTC; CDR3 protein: CASMSSSLGVGEQYF
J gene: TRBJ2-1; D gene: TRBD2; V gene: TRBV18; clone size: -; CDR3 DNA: TGTGCCAGCTCACCACCCGGGACTAGCGGGGAGGGGGAGCAGTTCTTC; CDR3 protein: CASSPPGTSGEGEQFF
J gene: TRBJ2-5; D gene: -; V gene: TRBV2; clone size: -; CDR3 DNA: TGTGCCAGCAGATACGGACTATTAGAGACCCAGTACTTC; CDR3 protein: CASRYGLLETQYF
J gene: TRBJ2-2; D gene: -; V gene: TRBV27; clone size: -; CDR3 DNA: TGTGCCAGCAGAAAAACCTCAGGGATTGGGACCGGGGAGCTGTTTTTT; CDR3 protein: CASRKTSGIGTGELFF